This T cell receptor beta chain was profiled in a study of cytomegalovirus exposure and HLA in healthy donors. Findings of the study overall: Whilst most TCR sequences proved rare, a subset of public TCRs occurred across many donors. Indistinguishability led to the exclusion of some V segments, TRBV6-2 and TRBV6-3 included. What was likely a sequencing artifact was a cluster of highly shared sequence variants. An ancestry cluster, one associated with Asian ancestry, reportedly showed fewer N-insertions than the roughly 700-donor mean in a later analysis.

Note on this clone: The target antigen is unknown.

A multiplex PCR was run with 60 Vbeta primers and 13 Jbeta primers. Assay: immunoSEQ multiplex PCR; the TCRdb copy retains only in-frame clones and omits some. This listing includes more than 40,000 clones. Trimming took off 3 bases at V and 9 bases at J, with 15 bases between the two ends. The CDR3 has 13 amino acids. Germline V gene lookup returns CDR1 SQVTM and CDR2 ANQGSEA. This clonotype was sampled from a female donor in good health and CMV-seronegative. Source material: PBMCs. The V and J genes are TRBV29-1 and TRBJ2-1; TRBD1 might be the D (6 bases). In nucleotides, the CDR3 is TGCAGCGTTGATAGGACAGTTCAGGGTGAGCAGTTCTTC. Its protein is CSVDRTVQGEQFF.